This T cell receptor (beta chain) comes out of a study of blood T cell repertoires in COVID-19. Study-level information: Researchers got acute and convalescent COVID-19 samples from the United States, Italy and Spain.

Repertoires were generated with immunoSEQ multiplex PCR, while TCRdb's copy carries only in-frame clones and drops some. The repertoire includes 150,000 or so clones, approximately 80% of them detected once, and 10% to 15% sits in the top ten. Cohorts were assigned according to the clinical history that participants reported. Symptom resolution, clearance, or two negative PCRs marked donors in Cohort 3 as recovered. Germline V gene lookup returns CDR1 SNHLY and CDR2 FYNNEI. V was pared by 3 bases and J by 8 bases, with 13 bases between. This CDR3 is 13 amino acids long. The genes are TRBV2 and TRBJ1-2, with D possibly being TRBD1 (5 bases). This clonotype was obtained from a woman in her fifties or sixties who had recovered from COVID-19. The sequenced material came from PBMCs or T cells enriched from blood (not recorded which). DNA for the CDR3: TGTGCCAGCAGTGAGGGGCAGGGCCAGGGCTACACCTTC. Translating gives CASSEGQGQGYTF. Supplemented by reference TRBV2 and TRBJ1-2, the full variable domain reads EPEVTQTPSHQVTQMGQEVILRCVPISNHLYFYWYRQILGQKVEFLVSFYNNEISEKSEIFDDQFSVERPDGSNFTLKIRSTKLEDSAMYFCASSEGQGQGYTFGSGTRLTVV.